This passage covers 18 T cell receptor beta chains from one sample sequenced in a study of T-cell reconstitution after alpha-beta-depleted transplantation in children. TCRbeta library construction was performed incorporating unique molecular identifiers. One entry per CDR3 protein results from TCRdb running MiXCR on the PCR reads. The repertoire consists of about 420,000 distinct CDR3 sequences, with approximately 11% occurring once and the leading ten covering approximately 5%. Sequencing used PBMCs from the stem cell graft donor, obtained from the stem cell graft. The receptors come from a human donor who donated a stem cell graft to a child with acute myeloid leukemia.

This clonotype appeared a few times. J is TRBJ2-3 and V is TRBV4-3, with D maybe TRBD2 (6 bases). CDR1 and CDR2 from the germline V gene are LGHNA and YSLEER. The length of the CDR3 is 13 residues. Between the trimmed V and J ends, which lost 1 base and 4 bases, there was a span of 6 bases. The CDR3 here is CASSQGEADTQYF. The DNA of the CDR3 is TGCGCCAGCAGCCAAGGGGAGGCAGATACGCAGTATTTT.

This clonotype was counted ten times or more. The genes are TRBV12-3 or TRBV12-4 and TRBJ2-5; D remains unclear. The CDR3 is 13 residues long. Trimming pared 3 bases from V and 2 bases from J, leaving 7 bases between. The CDR3 nucleotides are TGTGCCAGCAGTTTTCCCAGTCAAGAGACCCAGTACTTC. This translates into CASSFPSQETQYF.

J is TRBJ1-3 and V is TRBV6-5; D is uncertain. Trimming cost V 9 bases and J 2 bases, with 5 bases left between them. CDR1 and CDR2 (germline): MNHEY, SVGAGI. The CDR3 has 11 residues. In DNA form, the CDR3 reads TGTGCCAGTGTTACTGGAAACACCATATATTTT. Amino acid sequence: CASVTGNTIYF.

This clonotype was seen more than once but under ten times. Germline is not matched at one junction end, which may reflect a read error. This chain connects TRBV7-7 to TRBJ2-3; D is possibly TRBD2 (5 bases). The V gene's germline CDR1 is SSHAT and CDR2 FNYEAQ (reference sequence). This CDR3 is built from 15 residues. The CDR3 region is CASSPYLGGTDTQYF. The CDR3 DNA reads TGTGCTAGCAGCCCATACCTCGGGGGCACAGATACGCAGTATTTT.

This chain connects TRBV7-2 to TRBJ2-5; D not resolved. The germline CDR1 and CDR2 sequences are SGHTA and FQGNSA. The ends were cut back, 4 bases at V and 0 bases at J, with 15 bases in the middle. The CDR3 contains 16 residues. In nucleotides, the CDR3 is TGTGCCAGCAGCTCAACCCGGCAGACATACCAAGAGACCCAGTACTTC. Protein sequence: CASSSTRQTYQETQYF.

In its sample, this clonotype was seen many times. The V call is TRBV20-1, the J call TRBJ2-5; D gene uncertain. Germline values: CDR1 DFQATT, CDR2 SNEGSKA (reference sequence). The CDR3 sequence is 13 residues long. V was clipped by 5 bases and J by 2 bases, with 12 bases between them. The CDR3 DNA reads TGCAGTGCTTACCGGACCGATCAAGAGACCCAGTACTTC. It yields the protein CSAYRTDQETQYF.

This chain uses TRBV20-1 with TRBJ1-2; the match to TRBD1 covers 9 bases. The germline V gene has CDR1 DFQATT and CDR2 SNEGSKA (reference sequence). The CDR3 has 15 residues. The V gene end was trimmed by 2 bases and the J gene end by 2 bases; junction bases not matched to a gene: 6. This chain's CDR3 is CSARTLQGANYGYTF. For the CDR3, the DNA is TGCAGTGCTAGAACCCTACAGGGGGCCAACTATGGCTACACCTTC.

The chain uses TRBV7-8 and TRBJ2-7; no definite D call. Trimming took 2 bases from V and 6 from J, leaving 8 bases between them. The CDR3 sequence is 12 residues long. The germline gives CDR1 SGHVS, CDR2 FQNEAQ. In DNA, the CDR3 is TGTGCCAGCAGCTTAACGTTCCCCGAGCAGTACTTC. This encodes CASSLTFPEQYF.

This clonotype was seen ten or more times. The J gene is TRBJ2-4, the V gene TRBV20-1; D may correspond to TRBD1 or TRBD2 (6 bases each). This CDR3 is built from 17 residues. CDR1 and CDR2 (germline): DFQATT, SNEGSKA (reference sequence). The germline V and J ends were trimmed by 0 bases and 0 bases, with 15 bases remaining between them. In nucleotides, the CDR3 is TGCAGTGCTAGAGAGGTTGCGGGACAACTAGCCAAAAACATTCAGTACTTC. Protein sequence: CSAREVAGQLAKNIQYF.

The chain combines TRBV7-3 with TRBJ2-1; TRBD1 or TRBD2 may be the D gene (5 bases each). Germline V gene sequence: CDR1 SGHTA, CDR2 FQGTGA. This CDR3 is built from 13 residues. Trimming took 8 bases from V and 4 from J, leaving 12 bases between them. CDR3 nucleotide sequence: TGTGCCAGCGCTCCGGGACGATACAATGAGCAGTTCTTC. Protein: CASAPGRYNEQFF.

The V and J genes are TRBV20-1 and TRBJ2-7; 7 bases map to TRBD1. Per the germline V gene, CDR1 is DFQATT and CDR2 is SNEGSKA (reference sequence). The CDR3 is made up of 14 amino acids. V shed 3 bases, J shed 4 bases, and the junction held 9 bases outside the gene matches. CDR3 protein: CSASRVQGRYEQYF. CDR3 nucleotide sequence: TGCAGTGCTAGCAGAGTACAGGGGCGGTACGAGCAGTACTTC.

This clonotype was recorded many times. The chain uses TRBV7-6 and TRBJ2-3; D is ambiguous. Germline lookup yields CDR1 SGHVS and CDR2 FNYEAQ. The CDR3 runs to 12 residues. Trimming stripped 5 bases from V and 6 bases from J, with 9 bases between. For the CDR3, the DNA is TGTGCCAGCAGCCGCCTAAAGGATACGCAGTATTTT. This sequence encodes CASSRLKDTQYF.

The chain joins TRBV20-1 to TRBJ1-1; a weak D match, TRBD1 (5 bases). Per germline, CDR1 DFQATT and CDR2 SNEGSKA (reference sequence). The CDR3 runs to 16 residues. The ends were cut back, 4 bases at V and 3 bases at J, with 21 bases in the middle. The CDR3 DNA reads TGCAGTGCTACAGCCCAGGGTTTACGAGGGGACACTGAAGCTTTCTTT. It encodes CSATAQGLRGDTEAFF.

The sample holds a few counts of this clonotype. J is TRBJ2-3 and V is TRBV20-1; 11 bases agree with TRBD2. The CDR3 has 16 amino acids. V gave up 5 bases and J gave up 6 bases; unmatched junction bases: 13. Per germline, CDR1 DFQATT and CDR2 SNEGSKA (reference sequence). The CDR3, as DNA: TGCAGTGCTTGGAGGGGGATAGCGGGGGGGCCGGATACGCAGTATTTT. Amino acid sequence: CSAWRGIAGGPDTQYF.

V and J are TRBV7-9 and TRBJ1-3; TRBD1 is a possible D gene (5 bases). The germline gives CDR1 SEHNR, CDR2 FQNEAQ (reference sequence). The V end lost 0 bases, the J end lost 0 bases, and 12 bases lay between the germline ends. The CDR3 runs to 17 residues. CDR3 bases: TGTGCCAGCAGCTTAGCTCAGGGATCTTTCTCTGGAAACACCATATATTTT. It encodes CASSLAQGSFSGNTIYF.

This clonotype was seen many times. The J gene is TRBJ1-1, the V gene TRBV10-3; no clear D gene. The CDR3 loop spans 16 amino acids. Germline V lookup: CDR1 ENHRY, CDR2 SYGVKD. Trimming removed 4 bases from V and 0 bases from J, with 15 bases in between. The CDR3 DNA reads as TGTGCCATCAGTGCCGAGGGCCGATTCATGAACACTGAAGCTTTCTTT. This encodes CAISAEGRFMNTEAFF.

V usage is TRBV7-2 and J usage is TRBJ2-3, with TRBD1 matching over 7 bases. There are 14 residues in the CDR3. The junction had 5 bases not matched to a gene; V was cut back by 5 bases and J by 3 bases. Germline loops: CDR1 SGHTA, CDR2 FQGNSA. CDR3 DNA: TGTGCCAGCAGCAGGCCGGGACAGACAGATACGCAGTATTTT. Translation gives CASSRPGQTDTQYF.

The V call is TRBV30, the J call TRBJ2-1; D is undetermined. The CDR3 contains 13 residues. Between the trimmed V and J ends, which lost 0 bases and 4 bases, there was a span of 7 bases. The germline V gene has CDR1 GTSNPN and CDR2 SVGIG (reference sequence). The CDR3 region is CAWSVGLYNEQFF. The CDR3 coding sequence is TGTGCCTGGAGTGTAGGCCTTTACAATGAGCAGTTCTTC.